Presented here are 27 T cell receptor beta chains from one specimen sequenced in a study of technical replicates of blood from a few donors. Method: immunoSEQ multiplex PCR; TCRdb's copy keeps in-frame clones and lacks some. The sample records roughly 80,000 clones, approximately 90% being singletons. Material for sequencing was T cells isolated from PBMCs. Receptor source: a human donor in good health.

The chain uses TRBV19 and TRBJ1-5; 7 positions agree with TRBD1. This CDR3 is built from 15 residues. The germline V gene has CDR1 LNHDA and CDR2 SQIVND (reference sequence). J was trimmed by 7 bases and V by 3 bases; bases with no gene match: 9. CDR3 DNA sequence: TGTGCCAGTAGTATCGAAGGGGCAGGGGGACAGCCCCAGCATTTT. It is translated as CASSIEGAGGQPQHF. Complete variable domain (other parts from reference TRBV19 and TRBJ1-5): DGGITQSPKYLFRKEGQNVTLSCEQNLNHDAMYWYRQDPGQGLRLIYYSQIVNDFQKGDIAEGYSVSREKKESFPLTVTSAQKNPTAFYLCASSIEGAGGQPQHFGDGTRLSIL.

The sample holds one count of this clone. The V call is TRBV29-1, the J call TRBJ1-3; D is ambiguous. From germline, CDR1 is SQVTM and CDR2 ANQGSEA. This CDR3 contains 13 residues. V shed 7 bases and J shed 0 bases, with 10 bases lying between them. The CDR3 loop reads CSAGLFSGNTIYF. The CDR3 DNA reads TGCAGCGCCGGACTGTTCTCTGGAAACACCATATATTTT.

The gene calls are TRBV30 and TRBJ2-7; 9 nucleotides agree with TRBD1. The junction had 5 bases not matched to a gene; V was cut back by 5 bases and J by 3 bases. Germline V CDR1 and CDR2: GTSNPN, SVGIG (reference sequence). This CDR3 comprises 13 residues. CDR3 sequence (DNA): TGTGCCTGGGGACAGGGGAAGATCTACGAGCAGTACTTC. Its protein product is CAWGQGKIYEQYF.

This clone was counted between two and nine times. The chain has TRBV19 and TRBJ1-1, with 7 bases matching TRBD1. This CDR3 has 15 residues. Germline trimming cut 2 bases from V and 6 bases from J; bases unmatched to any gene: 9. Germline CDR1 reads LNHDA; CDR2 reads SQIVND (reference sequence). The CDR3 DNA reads TGTGCCAGTAGTATAAGCGCCGGGACAGTTCCTGAAGCTTTCTTT. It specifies CASSISAGTVPEAFF.

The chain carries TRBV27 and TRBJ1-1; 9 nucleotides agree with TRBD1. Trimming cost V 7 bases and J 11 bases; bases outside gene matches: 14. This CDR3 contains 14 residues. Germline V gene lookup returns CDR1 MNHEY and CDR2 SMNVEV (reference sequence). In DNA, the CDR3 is TGTGCCAGCACCCCAAGGACAGGGGAATTGGATGCTTTCTTT. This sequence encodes CASTPRTGELDAFF.

The CDR3 DNA reads TGTGCCAGCAGGGAACAGGGGTCCCTCTACAATGAGCAGTTCTTC. It translates to CASREQGSLYNEQFF. This chain joins TRBV6-6 and TRBJ2-1; 7 bases fit TRBD1. With 6 bases clipped from V and 3 bases from J, the junction kept 8 bases outside the gene matches. The germline V gene encodes CDR1 MNHNY and CDR2 SVGAGI (reference sequence). This CDR3 has 15 residues.

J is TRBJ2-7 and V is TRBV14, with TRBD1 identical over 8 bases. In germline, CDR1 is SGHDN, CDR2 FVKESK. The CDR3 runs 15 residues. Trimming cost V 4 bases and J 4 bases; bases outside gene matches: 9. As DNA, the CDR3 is TGTGCCAGCAGCCTAGGACAGGGCAACTTTTACGAGCAGTACTTC. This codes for CASSLGQGNFYEQYF. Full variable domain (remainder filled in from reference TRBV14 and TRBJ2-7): EAGVTQFPSHSVIEKGQTVTLRCDPISGHDNLYWYRRVMGKEIKFLLHFVKESKQDESGMPNNRFLAERTGGTYSTLKVQPAELEDSGVYFCASSLGQGNFYEQYFGPGTRLTVT.

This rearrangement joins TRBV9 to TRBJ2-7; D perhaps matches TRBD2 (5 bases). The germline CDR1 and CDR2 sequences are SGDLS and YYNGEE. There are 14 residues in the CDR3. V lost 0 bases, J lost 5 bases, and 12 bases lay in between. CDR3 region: CASSVEAETDEQYF. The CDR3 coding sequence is TGTGCCAGCAGCGTAGAAGCGGAAACCGACGAGCAGTACTTC. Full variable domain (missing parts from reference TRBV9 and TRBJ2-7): DSGVTQTPKHLITATGQRVTLRCSPRSGDLSVYWYQQSLDQGLQFLIQYYNGEERAKGNILERFSAQQFPDLHSELNLSSLELGDSALYFCASSVEAETDEQYFGPGTRLTVT.

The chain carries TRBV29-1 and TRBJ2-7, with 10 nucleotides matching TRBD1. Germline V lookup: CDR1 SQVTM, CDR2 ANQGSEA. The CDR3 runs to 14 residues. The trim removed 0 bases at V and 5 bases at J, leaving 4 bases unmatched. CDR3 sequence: CSVEDPGTGDEQYF. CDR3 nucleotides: TGCAGCGTTGAAGACCCCGGGACAGGGGACGAGCAGTACTTC.

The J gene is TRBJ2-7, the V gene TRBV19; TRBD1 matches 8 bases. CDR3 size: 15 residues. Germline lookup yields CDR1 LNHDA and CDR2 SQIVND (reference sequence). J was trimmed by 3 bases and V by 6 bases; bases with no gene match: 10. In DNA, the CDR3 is TGTGCCAGTAGCTCGGACAGGGCAGGATTCTACGAGCAGTACTTC. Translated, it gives CASSSDRAGFYEQYF.

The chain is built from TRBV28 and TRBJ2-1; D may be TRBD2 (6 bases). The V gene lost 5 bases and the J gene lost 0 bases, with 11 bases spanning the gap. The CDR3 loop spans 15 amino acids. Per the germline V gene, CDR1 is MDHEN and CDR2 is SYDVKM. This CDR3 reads CASSISGSSYNEQFF. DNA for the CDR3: TGTGCCAGCAGTATTAGCGGCAGCTCCTACAATGAGCAGTTCTTC.

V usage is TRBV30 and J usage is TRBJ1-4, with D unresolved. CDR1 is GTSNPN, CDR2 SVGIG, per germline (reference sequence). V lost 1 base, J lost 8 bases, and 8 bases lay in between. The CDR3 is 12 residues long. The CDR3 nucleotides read TGTGCCTGGAGTGCGGGTGGAGAAAAACTGTTTTTT. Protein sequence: CAWSAGGEKLFF.

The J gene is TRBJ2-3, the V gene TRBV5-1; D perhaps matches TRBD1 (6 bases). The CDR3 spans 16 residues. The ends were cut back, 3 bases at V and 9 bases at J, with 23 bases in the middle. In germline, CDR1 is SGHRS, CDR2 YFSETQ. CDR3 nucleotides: TGCGCCAGCAGCTCGCCGAGACAGGATAACAGAGGAACGCAGTATTTT. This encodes CASSSPRQDNRGTQYF. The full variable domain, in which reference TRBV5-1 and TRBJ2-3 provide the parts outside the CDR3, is KAGVTQTPRYLIKTRGQQVTLSCSPISGHRSVSWYQQTPGQGLQFLFEYFSETQRNKGNFPGRFSGRQFSNSRSEMNVSTLELGDSALYLCASSSPRQDNRGTQYFGPGTRLTVL.

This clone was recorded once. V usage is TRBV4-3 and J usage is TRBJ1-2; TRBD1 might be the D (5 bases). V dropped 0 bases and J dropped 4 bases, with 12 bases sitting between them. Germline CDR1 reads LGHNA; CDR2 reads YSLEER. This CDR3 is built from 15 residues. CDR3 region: CASSQDIGVGYGYTF. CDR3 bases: TGCGCCAGCAGCCAAGATATAGGGGTGGGCTATGGCTACACCTTC.

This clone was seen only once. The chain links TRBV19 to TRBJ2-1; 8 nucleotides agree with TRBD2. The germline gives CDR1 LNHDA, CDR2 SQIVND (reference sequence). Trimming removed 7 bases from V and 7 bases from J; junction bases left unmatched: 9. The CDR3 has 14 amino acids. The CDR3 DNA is TGTGCCAGTATGCTCCGGGAGGGCCATAATGAGCAGTTCTTC. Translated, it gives CASMLREGHNEQFF.

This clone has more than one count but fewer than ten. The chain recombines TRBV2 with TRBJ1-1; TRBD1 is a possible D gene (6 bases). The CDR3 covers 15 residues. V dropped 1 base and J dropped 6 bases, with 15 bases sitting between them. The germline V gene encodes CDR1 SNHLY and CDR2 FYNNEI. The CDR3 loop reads CASSEVGGRGPEAFF. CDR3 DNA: TGTGCCAGCAGTGAAGTCGGGGGGCGAGGTCCTGAAGCTTTCTTT. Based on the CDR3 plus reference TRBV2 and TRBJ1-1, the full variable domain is EPEVTQTPSHQVTQMGQEVILRCVPISNHLYFYWYRQILGQKVEFLVSFYNNEISEKSEIFDDQFSVERPDGSNFTLKIRSTKLEDSAMYFCASSEVGGRGPEAFFGQGTRLTVV.

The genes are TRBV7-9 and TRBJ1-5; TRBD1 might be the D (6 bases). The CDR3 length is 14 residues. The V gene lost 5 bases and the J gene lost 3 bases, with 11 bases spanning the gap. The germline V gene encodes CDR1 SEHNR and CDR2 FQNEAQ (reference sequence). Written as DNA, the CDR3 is TGTGCCAGCAGCCAGGACAGCCCCAATCAGCCCCAGCATTTT. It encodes CASSQDSPNQPQHF.

The CDR3 DNA reads TGTGCCAGCAGCTTAGCCGAGGGTCAGCCCCAGCATTTT. Its protein is CASSLAEGQPQHF. The V call is TRBV7-3, the J call TRBJ1-5; D call uncertain. The CDR3 contains 13 residues. Germline V lookup: CDR1 SGHTA, CDR2 FQGTGA. The V end lost 2 bases, the J end lost 6 bases, and 8 bases lay between the germline ends.

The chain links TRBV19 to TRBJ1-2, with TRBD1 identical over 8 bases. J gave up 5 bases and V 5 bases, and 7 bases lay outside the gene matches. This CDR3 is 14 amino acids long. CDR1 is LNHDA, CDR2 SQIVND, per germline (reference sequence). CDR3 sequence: CASSSPDRVYGYTF. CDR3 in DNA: TGTGCCAGTAGTTCCCCGGACAGGGTGTATGGCTACACCTTC.

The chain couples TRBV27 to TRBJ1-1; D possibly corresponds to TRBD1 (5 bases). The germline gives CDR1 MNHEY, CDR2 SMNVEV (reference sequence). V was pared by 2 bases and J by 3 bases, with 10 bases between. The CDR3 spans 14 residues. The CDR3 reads CASSLRRGYTEAFF. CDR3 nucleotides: TGTGCCAGCAGTTTAAGGAGGGGTTACACTGAAGCTTTCTTT.

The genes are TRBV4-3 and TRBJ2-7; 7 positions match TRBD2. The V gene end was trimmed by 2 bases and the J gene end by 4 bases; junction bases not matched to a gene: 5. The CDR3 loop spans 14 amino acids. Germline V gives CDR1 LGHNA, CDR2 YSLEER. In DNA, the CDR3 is TGCGCCAGCAGCCAATGGGGGAGGGCTTACGAGCAGTACTTC. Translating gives CASSQWGRAYEQYF.

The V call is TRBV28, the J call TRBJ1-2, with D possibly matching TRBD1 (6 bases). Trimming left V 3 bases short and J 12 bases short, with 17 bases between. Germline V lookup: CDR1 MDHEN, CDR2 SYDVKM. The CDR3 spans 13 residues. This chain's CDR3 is CASSFSWTEVHTF. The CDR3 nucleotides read TGTGCCAGCAGTTTTTCCTGGACAGAGGTTCACACCTTC.

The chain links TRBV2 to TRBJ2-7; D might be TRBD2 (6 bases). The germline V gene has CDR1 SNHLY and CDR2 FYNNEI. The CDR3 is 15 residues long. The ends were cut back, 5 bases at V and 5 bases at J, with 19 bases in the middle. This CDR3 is CASSQEGLSGDEQYF. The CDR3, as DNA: TGTGCCAGCAGTCAGGAGGGCCTCTCTGGGGACGAGCAGTACTTC.

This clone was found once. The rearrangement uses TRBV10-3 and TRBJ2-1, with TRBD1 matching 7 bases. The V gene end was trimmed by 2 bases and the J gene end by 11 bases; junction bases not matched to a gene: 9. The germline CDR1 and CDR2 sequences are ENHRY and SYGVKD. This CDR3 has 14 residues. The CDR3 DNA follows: TGTGCCATCAGTGAGCTGGACAGGAACGGGAAGCAGTTCTTC. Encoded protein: CAISELDRNGKQFF.

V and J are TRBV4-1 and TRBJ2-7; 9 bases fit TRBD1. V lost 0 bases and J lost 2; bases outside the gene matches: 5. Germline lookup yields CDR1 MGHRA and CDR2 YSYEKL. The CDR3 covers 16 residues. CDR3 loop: CASSQDPGQGAYEQYF. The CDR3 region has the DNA TGCGCCAGCAGCCAAGATCCGGGACAGGGAGCCTACGAGCAGTACTTC.

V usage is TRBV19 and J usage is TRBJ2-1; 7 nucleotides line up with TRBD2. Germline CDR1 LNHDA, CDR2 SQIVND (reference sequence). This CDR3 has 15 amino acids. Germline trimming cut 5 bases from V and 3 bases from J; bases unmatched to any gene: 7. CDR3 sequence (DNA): TGTGCCAGTAGTGTAGGACTAGGAGGCTACAATGAGCAGTTCTTC. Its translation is CASSVGLGGYNEQFF.

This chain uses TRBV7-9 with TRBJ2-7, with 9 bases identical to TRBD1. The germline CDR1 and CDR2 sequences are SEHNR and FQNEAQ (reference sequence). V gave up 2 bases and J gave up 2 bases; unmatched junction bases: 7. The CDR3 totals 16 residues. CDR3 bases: TGTGCCAGCAGCTTATGGGGGACAGGGCTCCCCTACGAGCAGTACTTC. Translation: CASSLWGTGLPYEQYF.